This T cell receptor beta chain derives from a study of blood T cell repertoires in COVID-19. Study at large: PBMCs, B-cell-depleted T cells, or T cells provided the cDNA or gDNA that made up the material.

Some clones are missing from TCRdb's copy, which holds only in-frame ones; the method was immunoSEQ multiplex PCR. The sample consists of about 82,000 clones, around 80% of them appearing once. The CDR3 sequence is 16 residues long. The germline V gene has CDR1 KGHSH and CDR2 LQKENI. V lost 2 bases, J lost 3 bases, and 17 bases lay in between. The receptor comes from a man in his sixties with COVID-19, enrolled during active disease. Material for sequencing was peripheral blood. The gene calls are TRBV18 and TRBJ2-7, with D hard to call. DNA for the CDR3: TGTGCCAGCTCACCAGGGTCAACAATTCCAGGCTACGAGCAGTACTTC. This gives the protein CASSPGSTIPGYEQYF.